Listed here are 23 T cell receptor beta chains from one sample, sequenced in a study of blood T cell repertoires in COVID-19. Profiling relied on immunoSEQ multiplex PCR, and the TCRdb table lists in-frame clones only, not all of them. This sample carries more than 200,000 clones, around nine tenths of them seen once, and the ten largest clones take roughly 1.6%. The specimen was PBMCs or T cells enriched from blood (not recorded which). These receptors were taken from a woman aged 45 to 65 who had recovered from COVID-19.

V is TRBV5-4 and J is TRBJ2-5; maybe TRBD2 (5 bases). There are 13 residues in the CDR3. V was cut by 3 bases and J by 4 bases, with 10 bases left in between. The germline gives CDR1 SGHNT, CDR2 YYREEE (reference sequence). CDR3 amino acids: CASSWELRETQYF. As DNA, the CDR3 is TGTGCCAGCAGCTGGGAGCTTCGAGAGACCCAGTACTTC.

This rearrangement joins TRBV9 to TRBJ2-2; 10 bases map to TRBD2. This CDR3 is built from 16 residues. V shed 0 bases, J shed 5 bases, and the junction held 4 bases outside the gene matches. Germline CDR1 SGDLS, CDR2 YYNGEE. The CDR3 DNA reads as TGTGCCAGCAGCGTAGCGGCTAGCGGGAGTACCGGGGAGCTGTTTTTT. This encodes CASSVAASGSTGELFF.

V is TRBV15 and J is TRBJ2-2; 7 bases line up with TRBD1. This CDR3 contains 15 residues. V was pared by 5 bases and J by 3 bases, with 6 bases of the junction left unmatched. Germline loops: CDR1 LNHNV, CDR2 YYDKDF (reference sequence). CDR3 protein: CATSGPGTDTGELFF. The CDR3 DNA is TGTGCCACCAGCGGACCAGGGACAGACACCGGGGAGCTGTTTTTT.

The chain carries TRBV10-1 and TRBJ2-3, with D tentatively TRBD2 (5 bases). V lost 2 bases, J lost 6 bases, and 12 bases lay in between. Germline V gene data show CDR1 as WNHNN and CDR2 as SYGVQD (reference sequence). This CDR3 spans 14 amino acids. CDR3 residues: CASSERKAADTQYF. For the CDR3, the DNA is TGCGCCAGCAGTGAGAGGAAAGCGGCCGATACGCAGTATTTT.

The chain recombines TRBV10-3 with TRBJ2-1; weak D call: TRBD2 (5 bases). The V end lost 2 bases, the J end lost 8 bases, and 10 bases lay between the germline ends. CDR3 size: 13 residues. Germline lookup yields CDR1 ENHRY and CDR2 SYGVKD. The CDR3 DNA reads as TGTGCCATCAGTGAGGCCGGGGTGGATGAGCAGTTCTTC. This gives the protein CAISEAGVDEQFF.

This chain uses TRBV19 with TRBJ2-5, with D possibly matching TRBD2 (5 bases). With 5 bases removed from V and 0 bases from J, the gap between germline ends came to 10 bases. Germline V lookup: CDR1 LNHDA, CDR2 SQIVND (reference sequence). This CDR3 is 14 amino acids long. The CDR3 region is CASSDFGDQETQYF. The CDR3 nucleotides read TGTGCCAGTAGTGACTTCGGGGACCAAGAGACCCAGTACTTC. The whole variable domain, remainder taken from reference TRBV19 and TRBJ2-5, is DGGITQSPKYLFRKEGQNVTLSCEQNLNHDAMYWYRQDPGQGLRLIYYSQIVNDFQKGDIAEGYSVSREKKESFPLTVTSAQKNPTAFYLCASSDFGDQETQYFGPGTRLLVL.

The rearrangement links TRBV3-1 (or the pseudogene TRBV3-2) to TRBJ2-7; 9 nucleotides match TRBD2. The CDR3 totals 15 residues. Germline CDR1 is LGHDT and CDR2 is YNNKEL (reference sequence). The V gene end was trimmed by 1 base and the J gene end by 2 bases; junction bases not matched to a gene: 3. The CDR3 sequence: CASSQASGKTYEQYF. The CDR3 region has the DNA TGTGCCAGCAGCCAAGCTAGCGGGAAAACCTACGAGCAGTACTTC.

The chain joins TRBV5-1 to TRBJ2-5, with D maybe TRBD1 (6 bases). The V gene lost 0 bases and the J gene lost 5 bases, with 11 bases spanning the gap. This CDR3 contains 14 residues. CDR1 and CDR2 from the germline V gene are SGHRS and YFSETQ. CDR3 amino acids: CASSLGWGQETQYF. The CDR3 nucleotides read TGCGCCAGCAGCTTGGGATGGGGGCAGGAGACCCAGTACTTC.

CDR3 loop: CASTRDSYSPLHF. For the CDR3, the DNA is TGTGCCAGTACCCGGGACAGCTATTCACCCCTCCACTTT. The chain employs TRBV19 and TRBJ1-6; the match to TRBD1 covers 7 bases. The CDR3 runs 13 residues. Germline loops: CDR1 LNHDA, CDR2 SQIVND (reference sequence). J lost 8 bases, V lost 7 bases, and 5 bases had no gene match. The complete variable domain, with remaining parts taken from reference TRBV19 and TRBJ1-6, reads DGGITQSPKYLFRKEGQNVTLSCEQNLNHDAMYWYRQDPGQGLRLIYYSQIVNDFQKGDIAEGYSVSREKKESFPLTVTSAQKNPTAFYLCASTRDSYSPLHFGNGTRLTVT.

A single count supports this clone. This rearrangement joins TRBV6-5 to TRBJ2-7, with 7 bases aligning to TRBD1. CDR3 length: 13 amino acids. Looked up from germline, CDR1 is MNHEY and CDR2 is SVGAGI. With 8 bases clipped from V and 5 bases from J, the junction kept 9 bases outside the gene matches. The CDR3 loop reads CASRRQGSDEQYF. Here the CDR3 DNA reads TGTGCCAGCCGTCGACAGGGATCCGACGAGCAGTACTTC.

The chain couples TRBV12-3 or TRBV12-4 to TRBJ1-5; D remains unclear. The length of the CDR3 is 13 residues. V lost 8 bases and J 1 base, leaving 9 bases between the germline ends. CDR3 region: CASGSSSNQPQHF. DNA of the CDR3: TGTGCCAGCGGGAGTTCAAGCAATCAGCCCCAGCATTTT.

This chain links TRBV6-2 or TRBV6-3 with TRBJ2-7; the match to TRBD2 covers 9 bases. V lost 0 bases, J lost 5 bases, and 5 bases stayed unmatched. CDR3 length: 15 amino acids. Germline V gene data show CDR1 as MNHEY and CDR2 as SVGEGT. The CDR3 coding sequence is TGTGCCAGCAGTTACTCCCTAGCGGGAAACCACGAGCAGTACTTC. Protein product: CASSYSLAGNHEQYF.

The genes are TRBV29-1 and TRBJ2-5; 10 bases agree with TRBD2. Trimming took 2 bases from V and 1 from J; bases not matched to a gene: 4. CDR3 length equals 15 residues. Germline V lookup: CDR1 SQVTM, CDR2 ANQGSEA. The CDR3 DNA sequence: TGCAGCGTTGAAAGCTCTAGCGGGAGCCAAGAGACCCAGTACTTC. Translating gives CSVESSSGSQETQYF.

This chain connects TRBV7-3 to TRBJ1-1, with a weak D call TRBD1 (5 bases). The CDR3 has 14 residues. CDR1 and CDR2 (germline): SGHTA, FQGTGA. With 5 bases removed from V and 1 base from J, the gap between germline ends came to 11 bases. The CDR3 bases are TGTGCCAGCAGCCTGGGGGGATCGAACACTGAAGCTTTCTTT. Amino acid sequence: CASSLGGSNTEAFF.

The chain has TRBV7-2 and TRBJ2-7, with 10 bases identical to TRBD2. Germline V gene data show CDR1 as SGHTA and CDR2 as FQGNSA. This CDR3 is built from 14 residues. V shed 5 bases and J 7 bases; nucleotides not matched to a gene: 8. CDR3 in DNA: TGTGCCAGCAGCCCAGGAGCGGGAGGGTATGAGCAGTACTTC. It is translated as CASSPGAGGYEQYF.

The chain has TRBV5-1 and TRBJ2-1; the match to TRBD2 covers 8 bases. Germline trimming cut 5 bases from V and 8 bases from J; bases unmatched to any gene: 6. CDR3 size: 13 residues. CDR1 and CDR2 (germline): SGHRS, YFSETQ. CDR3 region: CASRETSEDEQFF. The CDR3 coding sequence is TGCGCCAGCAGGGAGACTAGCGAGGATGAGCAGTTCTTC.

This rearrangement joins TRBV5-6 to TRBJ2-1; weak D call: TRBD1 (5 bases). Trimming removed 4 bases from V and 4 bases from J, with 15 bases in between. CDR1 and CDR2 from the germline V gene are SGHDT and YYEEEE. This CDR3 has 15 amino acids. The DNA of the CDR3 is TGTGCCAGCAGCCACAGGTTGGATTTTTACAATGAGCAGTTCTTC. It translates to CASSHRLDFYNEQFF. Combining the CDR3 with reference TRBV5-6 and TRBJ2-1 gives the whole variable domain DAGVTQSPTHLIKTRGQQVTLRCSPKSGHDTVSWYQQALGQGPQFIFQYYEEEERQRGNFPDRFSGHQFPNYSSELNVNALLLGDSALYLCASSHRLDFYNEQFFGPGTRLTVL.

This chain joins TRBV5-1 and TRBJ1-2; D unclear. V was shortened by 0 bases and J by 2 bases, with 8 bases between the two germline ends. Germline assignment: CDR1 SGHRS and CDR2 YFSETQ. The CDR3 is 14 amino acids. The CDR3 region is CASSLAQQNYGYTF. In nucleotides, the CDR3 is TGCGCCAGCAGCTTGGCCCAACAGAACTATGGCTACACCTTC.

The chain is built from TRBV15 and TRBJ1-5; no reliable D call. This CDR3 region has 16 residues. Germline loops: CDR1 LNHNV, CDR2 YYDKDF (reference sequence). V was cut by 1 base and J by 1 base, with 11 bases left in between. The CDR3 reads CATSRGRLRSNQPQHF. Written as DNA, the CDR3 is TGTGCCACCAGCAGAGGCAGGTTAAGGAGCAATCAGCCCCAGCATTTT.

V and J are TRBV27 and TRBJ1-1; 12 bases map to TRBD1. Trimming removed 8 bases from V and 4 bases from J; junction bases left unmatched: 14. The CDR3 totals 17 residues. Germline-derived CDR1 and CDR2 are MNHEY and SMNVEV (reference sequence). CDR3 sequence (DNA): TGTGCCAGCGGCTTAGGGGGGACAGGGGGCCTGGGCACTGAAGCTTTCTTT. It yields the protein CASGLGGTGGLGTEAFF.

This chain links TRBV7-6 with TRBJ2-3; 7 positions match TRBD1. Germline V gene data show CDR1 as SGHVS and CDR2 as FNYEAQ. Trimming took 5 bases from V and 0 from J; bases not matched to a gene: 8. There are 16 residues in the CDR3. The CDR3 DNA is TGTGCCAGCAGCACGGGGACAGTGACTAGCACAGATACGCAGTATTTT. Amino acids: CASSTGTVTSTDTQYF.

In DNA form, the CDR3 reads TGCGCCAGCAGCCCGACAGTAAACTATGGCTACACCTTC. It codes for CASSPTVNYGYTF. This chain joins TRBV5-1 and TRBJ1-2, with a possible D match to TRBD1 (5 bases). The length of the CDR3 is 13 residues. CDR1 and CDR2 from the germline V gene are SGHRS and YFSETQ. V shed 4 bases and J shed 2 bases, with 9 bases lying between them.

Only one count was recorded for this clone. The chain is built from TRBV7-6 and TRBJ1-1; D may be TRBD1 (6 bases). V dropped 3 bases and J dropped 0 bases, with 11 bases sitting between them. CDR1 and CDR2 from the germline V gene are SGHVS and FNYEAQ. This CDR3 is 15 amino acids long. CDR3 nucleotides: TGTGCCAGCAGCTTTAGTGGGACAATGAACACTGAAGCTTTCTTT. Translation gives CASSFSGTMNTEAFF.